This entry concerns a single T cell receptor beta chain. The count of this clone is one. What this receptor recognizes is not known. Base qualities are not at hand, and no much larger clone is one base apart. The record originates from a study of long-term antiretroviral therapy in people with HIV (dated by TCRdb to between 2021 and 2024). Study-level background: The earliest samples were collected roughly a decade before the 2015 WHO recommendation for immediate ART, at a time when ART was usually postponed until CD4 counts fell. This retrospective serial study examined whether starting ART and sustained HIV suppression were associated with changes in the composition and diversity of the TRB repertoire in peripheral blood. A total of 192 cryopreserved PBMC samples were contributed to the cohort by 30 adults with confirmed HIV infection, with samples collected serially over a mean of about 6 years (range 1-12). About 35% of the 30 participants with HIV were female. No cross-contamination during QIAcube processing turned up in test extractions that ran a monoclonal T-cell line alongside 30 to 40 polyclonal samples. Overall study results and their limits: No data were available on ART adherence, viral resistance or therapy changes, limiting inferences about post-ART repertoire changes. Since PBMC availability was limited, sequencing covered only the TCR beta chain, with no alpha chain pairing. Because pre-ART samples had limited cell numbers, profiling was done on unsorted PBMC rather than on sorted CD4+ and CD8+ T cells. Samples dated from 2004 to 2017, and the ART regimens used may be less effective than current ones. Expanded TRB clones identified before ART initiation dominated the repertoire at all time points, although this dominance fluctuated and declined in many PLHIV after ART. Narrower CDR3 length ranges were observed in HIV repertoires than in controls, and an antigen-experienced repertoire with only a slight naive shift after ART was suggested by the network structure. ART initiation was associated with a significant increase in TRB diversity, but diversity stayed significantly below transplant donor controls even after long-term ART.

Participants were included only if at least one PBMC sample before ART initiation and at least two post-ART samples were available. Treatment was received in the United States of America by all participants with HIV. Before DNA extraction, cryopreserved samples of about 0.95-10 million PBMC were thawed and then washed. At the time of the earliest PBMC sample, participants with HIV were aged between roughly 20 and 60 years. Each participant contributed PBMC samples from 1-4 timepoints before ART initiation and 2-8 timepoints after ART initiation, with a median of 7 samples. Serial HIV viral load, CD4+ T-cell count, ART history and demographic data were obtained for every participant. Using a Qiagen kit on a QIAcube, genomic DNA was extracted from unsorted PBMC, with samples processed in batches of 12. The immunoSEQ hsTCRB v3.0 assay was used at survey level resolution to sequence the TRB variable region. TRB sequencing targeted a depth of roughly 35,000-50,000 T-cell genomes per sample. Pooled TRB libraries were sequenced on an Illumina MiSeq with a v3 150-cycle kit. The authors' pipeline ran thus. Repertoire analysis was performed in R inside a reproducible Nextflow workflow that covered QC, data transformation and analysis. Custom analyses were implemented in LymphoSeq2, an R package for AIRR-Seq data exploration. Several samples that yielded fewer than 5000 total TRB sequences were excluded, so that around 190 HIV repertoires were analyzed. Of the roughly 180 retained HIV repertoires, about 59 were collected before and roughly 130 after ART initiation. Repertoires were downsampled to 5000 TRB nucleotide sequences, with summary statistics averaged over 100 downsampling iterations. The analysis kept only TRB sequences whose CDR3 regions were at least seven amino acids long. A Shannon entropy-derived clonality score and the Gini coefficient were used to measure diversity. Repertoire networks linked the top 5000 CDR3 amino acid sequences whenever two sequences differed by an edit distance of one. For TRB CDR3 amino acid sequences, GLIPH2 was used to predict antigen specificity groups and MHC restriction. Known CMV, EBV, HIV or tissue antigen associations were flagged by matching CDR3 amino acid sequences against VDJdb and McPAS-TCR. Pre-ART, post-ART and control groups were compared with Wilcoxon signed-rank tests and Holm-Bonferroni correction. In TCRdb, the immuneACCESS table is reduced to in-frame sequences with V and J assigned. These tables do not hold every clone; where another copy was compared, an unresolved V gene accounts for under half, and the others remain unexplained. For V, J and clone size, that table is used; D and trimming come from the DNA. The sample table lists fewer than 30,000 clones, 85% to 90% of them with a count of one. The top ten clonotypes cover 4.8% of the sample.

V is shortened by 5 bases, J by 6 bases, and the region joining them spans 13 bases. From a lookup of the germline V gene, CDR1 and CDR2 are LGHNA and YNFKEQ. The CDR3, from cysteine to phenylalanine, totals 13 residues. The kept DNA is CDR3 alone, 39 bases in frame from the first base. The clonotype originates from a woman aged 25 to 39 with HIV. The chain uses TRBV4-2 and TRBJ1-1; TRBD1 is perhaps the D gene, given 5 matching bases. The sample here was unsorted PBMCs, taken 0.8 years after starting antiretroviral therapy. The nucleotide sequence reads as follows: TGTGCCAGCAGCTCAGGTATAGGGGCTGAAGCTTTCTTT. Translation gives CASSSGIGAEAFF.